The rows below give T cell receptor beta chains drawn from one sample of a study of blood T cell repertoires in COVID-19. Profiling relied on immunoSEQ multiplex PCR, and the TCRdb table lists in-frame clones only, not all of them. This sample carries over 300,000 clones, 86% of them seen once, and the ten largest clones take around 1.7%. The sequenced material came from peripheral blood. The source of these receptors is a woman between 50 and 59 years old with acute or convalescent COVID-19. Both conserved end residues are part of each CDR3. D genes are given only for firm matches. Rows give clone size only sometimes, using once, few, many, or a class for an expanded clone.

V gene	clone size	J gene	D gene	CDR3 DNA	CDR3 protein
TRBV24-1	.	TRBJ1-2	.	TGTGCCACCAGTGAGGCCGGGAGCGCCAATATTCGTGGCTACACCTTC	CATSEAGSANIRGYTF
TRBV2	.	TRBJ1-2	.	TGTGCCAGCACCGGTGTCTGGGGCTACACCTTC	CASTGVWGYTF
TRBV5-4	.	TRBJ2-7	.	TGTGCCAGCAGCTCCATATTGACACCCTACGAGCAGTACTTC	CASSSILTPYEQYF
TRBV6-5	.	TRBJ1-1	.	TGTGCCAGCAGTTACTCGGCTCATCGCGGCACTGAAGCTTTCTTT	CASSYSAHRGTEAFF
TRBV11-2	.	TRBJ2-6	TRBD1	TGTGCCAGCAGCCTGCGGGACAGGGGATACTCTGGGGCCAACGTCCTGACTTTC	CASSLRDRGYSGANVLTF
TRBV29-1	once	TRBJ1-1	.	TGCAGCGTTGATCGGCAGGGCCTTGAAGCTTTCTTT	CSVDRQGLEAFF
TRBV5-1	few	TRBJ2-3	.	TGCGCCAGCAGCTTGGGGCCGGGACTTGAAAGATTCACAGATACGCAGTATTTT	CASSLGPGLERFTDTQYF
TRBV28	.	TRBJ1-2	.	TGTGCCAGCCAAACAGGGAGTAGGAATTATGGCTACACCTTC	CASQTGSRNYGYTF
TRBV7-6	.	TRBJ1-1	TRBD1	TGTGCCAGCAGCTTAGGGTCCCGACAGGGAAACACTGAAGCTTTCTTT	CASSLGSRQGNTEAFF
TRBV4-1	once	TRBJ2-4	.	TGCGCCAGCAGCCAAGATGCGGCCGCCAAAAACATTCAGTACTTC	CASSQDAAAKNIQYF
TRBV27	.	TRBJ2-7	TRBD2	TGTGCCAGCAGTTTAGGGACTAGCGGGAGTCGATCCTACGAGCAGTACTTC	CASSLGTSGSRSYEQYF
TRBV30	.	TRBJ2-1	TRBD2	TGTGCCTGGGGACGGGCGGGAGGGCCTTGGAATGAGCAGTTCTTC	CAWGRAGGPWNEQFF
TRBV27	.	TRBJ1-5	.	TGTGCCAGCAGTTTACGCTACAGGGACCCCCCCTATAGCAATCAGCCCCAGCATTTT	CASSLRYRDPPYSNQPQHF
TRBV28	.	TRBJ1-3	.	TGTGCCAGCAGTTTACTTAGGCGGTTTCTCGGAAACACCATATATTTT	CASSLLRRFLGNTIYF
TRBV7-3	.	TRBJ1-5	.	TGTGCCAGCAGTTCCCAGGGATTCTATAGCAATCAGCCCCAGCATTTT	CASSSQGFYSNQPQHF
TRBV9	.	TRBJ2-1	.	TGTGCCAGCAGCCTACCCCGCCGGGAGTCCGACAATGAGCAGTTCTTC	CASSLPRRESDNEQFF
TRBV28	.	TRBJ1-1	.	TGTGCCAGCAGTTTGTTTATGAACACTGAAGCTTTCTTT	CASSLFMNTEAFF
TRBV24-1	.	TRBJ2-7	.	TGTGCCACCAGTGATCCTCGCCAGGGCTTCGAGCAGTACTTC	CATSDPRQGFEQYF
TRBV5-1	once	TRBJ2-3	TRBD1	TGCGCCAGCAGCTTTCGGGACAGGGTAACAGATACGCAGTATTTT	CASSFRDRVTDTQYF
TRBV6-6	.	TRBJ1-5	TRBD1	TGTGCCAGCAGTACATACAGGGGTCAGCCCCAGCATTTT	CASSTYRGQPQHF
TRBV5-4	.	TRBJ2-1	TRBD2	TGTGCCAGCGGGCTGACTAGCGGGAGAGTCTACAATGAGCAGTTCTTC	CASGLTSGRVYNEQFF
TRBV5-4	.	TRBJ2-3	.	TGTGCCAGCAGCCCCAGCCAAAACGGGGGTAACACAGATACGCAGTATTTT	CASSPSQNGGNTDTQYF
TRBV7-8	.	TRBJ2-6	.	TGTGCCAGCAGCTCAAGACGACTCGACTCTGGGGCCAACGTCCTGACTTTC	CASSSRRLDSGANVLTF
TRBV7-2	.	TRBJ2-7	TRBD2	TGTGCCAGCAGCCCGCAGACGGGACTAGCGGGTTACGAGCAGTACTTC	CASSPQTGLAGYEQYF
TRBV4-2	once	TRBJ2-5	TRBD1	TGTGCCAGCAGTATGGGACAGGGGTGGGAGACCCAGTACTTC	CASSMGQGWETQYF
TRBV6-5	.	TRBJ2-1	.	TGTGCCAGCAGTTACTCGACTAGGGCCTATTTACGTGAGCAGTTCTTC	CASSYSTRAYLREQFF
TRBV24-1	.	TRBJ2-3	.	TGTGCCACCAGTTCGGCGGGGTTGAGCACAGATACGCAGTATTTT	CATSSAGLSTDTQYF
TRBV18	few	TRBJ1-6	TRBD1	TGTGCCAGCTCACCACTAGGACAGGATAATTCACCCCTCCACTTT	CASSPLGQDNSPLHF
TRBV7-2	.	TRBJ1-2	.	TGTGCCAGCAGCTTAAGTTTGGGGGCCCCAGCTAACTATGGCTACACCTTC	CASSLSLGAPANYGYTF
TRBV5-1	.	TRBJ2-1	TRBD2	TGCGCCAGCAGCTTCCAGGGAGGGAATGAGCAGTTCTTC	CASSFQGGNEQFF
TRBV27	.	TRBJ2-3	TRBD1	TGTGCCAGCCCCCTACCCGGGACAGGGGACACAGATACGCAGTATTTT	CASPLPGTGDTDTQYF
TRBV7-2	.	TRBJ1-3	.	TGTGCCAGCAGCCTCTCTTCTGGAAACACCATATATTTT	CASSLSSGNTIYF
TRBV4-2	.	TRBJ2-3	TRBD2	TGTGCCAGCAGCCAAGGGGGACTAGCGGGACCAACAGATACGCAGTATTTT	CASSQGGLAGPTDTQYF
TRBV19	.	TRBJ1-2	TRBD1	TGTGCCAGTAGTATCCCGGGACAGACGTATCGATGGAGTGGCTACACCTTC	CASSIPGQTYRWSGYTF
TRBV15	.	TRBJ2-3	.	TGTGCCACCAGCTCAGGGGAGCTTAGAGATACGCAGTATTTT	CATSSGELRDTQYF
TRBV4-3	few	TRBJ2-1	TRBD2	TGCGCCAGCAGCCAAGGGACTAGCGGGAGCTATGAGCAGTTCTTC	CASSQGTSGSYEQFF
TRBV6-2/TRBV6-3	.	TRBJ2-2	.	TGTGCCAGCAGCCAGGGGTCCGGGGAGCTGTTTTTT	CASSQGSGELFF
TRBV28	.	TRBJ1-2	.	TGTGCCAGCACAGCGGGGTCGGAGAGCGTGGGCTACACCTTC	CASTAGSESVGYTF
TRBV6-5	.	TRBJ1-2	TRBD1	TGTGCCAGCAGTACTACAGGGGGGAGTGGCTACACCTTC	CASSTTGGSGYTF
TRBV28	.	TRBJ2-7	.	TGTGCCAGCAGTTTTATCGGACACAAGTACTACGAGCAGTACTTC	CASSFIGHKYYEQYF
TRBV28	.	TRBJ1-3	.	TGTGCCAGCAGCCGGACACAGACTGGAAACACCATATATTTT	CASSRTQTGNTIYF
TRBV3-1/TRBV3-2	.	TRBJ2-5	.	TGTGCCAGCAGCCCCCAGGGGGAGACCCAGTACTTC	CASSPQGETQYF
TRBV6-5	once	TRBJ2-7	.	TGTGCCAGCAGTTACGACAGGAACTCCTACGAGCAGTACTTC	CASSYDRNSYEQYF
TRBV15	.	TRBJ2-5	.	TGTGCCACCAGCAGACAAGGGGCGGGGCTAGAGACCCAGTACTTC	CATSRQGAGLETQYF
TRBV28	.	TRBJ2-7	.	TGTGCCAGCAGCCCCTCAAGGGGCCTCTCCTACGAGCAGTACTTC	CASSPSRGLSYEQYF
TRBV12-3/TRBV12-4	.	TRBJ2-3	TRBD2	TGTGCCAGCAGTTTGGAGCGGGGGGATACGCAGTATTTT	CASSLERGDTQYF
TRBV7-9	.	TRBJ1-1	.	TGTGCCATATACCCCGGGGACACCAACACTGAAGCTTTCTTT	CAIYPGDTNTEAFF
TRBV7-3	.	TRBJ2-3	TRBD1	TGTGCCAGCAGCTTAACGTTGAGCAGGGGGACAGATACGCAGTATTTT	CASSLTLSRGTDTQYF
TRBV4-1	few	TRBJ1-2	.	TGCGCCAGCAGCCAAGGGAATTTCAGGGGAGGCTACACCTTC	CASSQGNFRGGYTF
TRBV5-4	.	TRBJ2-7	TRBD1	TGTGCCAGCAGCCAGAACCGGGACAGGGGCTACGAGCAGTACTTC	CASSQNRDRGYEQYF
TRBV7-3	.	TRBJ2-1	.	TGTGCCAGCAGCTTAACGTCGACTACCTACAATGAGCAGTTCTTC	CASSLTSTTYNEQFF